Listed here are 11 T cell receptor beta chains from one sample, sequenced in a study of OX40 agonist ivuxolimab in advanced cancers. The method was immunoSEQ multiplex PCR; TCRdb's version includes in-frame clones alone and lacks a portion of them. This sample has roughly 76,000 clones; about 93% occur once, and the top ten carry around 6.3%. Sequencing was performed on CD4+ or CD8+ T cells sorted from blood, taken in a trial of the OX40 agonist ivuxolimab. These receptors came from an adult with an advanced solid tumor such as melanoma, head and neck, liver or kidney cancer.

The chain combines TRBV18 with TRBJ1-3, with D maybe TRBD1 (6 bases). Germline CDR1 KGHSH, CDR2 LQKENI. The CDR3 length is 15 residues. V was clipped by 3 bases and J by 0 bases, with 9 bases between them. CDR3 nucleotide sequence: TGTGCCAGCTCACCTGGACAGACCTCTGGAAACACCATATATTTT. Translation: CASSPGQTSGNTIYF.

V usage is TRBV7-2 and J usage is TRBJ2-1; D possibly corresponds to TRBD2 (6 bases). Trimming stripped 5 bases from V and 2 bases from J, with 16 bases between. Germline V lookup: CDR1 SGHTA, CDR2 FQGNSA. The CDR3 runs 16 residues. The CDR3 region is CASSAHSSAPYNEQFF. Written as DNA, the CDR3 is TGTGCCAGCAGCGCCCACTCTAGCGCACCCTACAATGAGCAGTTCTTC.

V usage is TRBV7-2 and J usage is TRBJ1-1; unclear D gene. V was pared by 5 bases and J by 0 bases, with 7 bases between. The CDR3 length is 13 residues. CDR1 is SGHTA, CDR2 FQGNSA, per germline. CDR3 residues: CASSAALNTEAFF. The CDR3 nucleotides read TGTGCCAGCAGCGCAGCCTTGAACACTGAAGCTTTCTTT.

V and J are TRBV6-6 and TRBJ1-2; no firm D call. Germline loops: CDR1 MNHNY, CDR2 SVGAGI (reference sequence). The CDR3 totals 14 residues. Deletions cut 2 bases from V and 5 bases from J, with 12 bases between. The DNA for the CDR3 is TGTGCCAGCAGTTACCGTGAGGCCGGGTATGGCTACACCTTC. Its protein product is CASSYREAGYGYTF.

This sequence joins TRBV19 and TRBJ2-5; 16 nucleotides match TRBD2. The CDR3 spans 19 residues. The V gene end was trimmed by 3 bases and the J gene end by 0 bases; junction bases not matched to a gene: 7. Germline V gene lookup returns CDR1 LNHDA and CDR2 SQIVND (reference sequence). CDR3 sequence (DNA): TGTGCCAGTAGTATCGCTACCGGGACTAGCGGGAGGGACCAAGAGACCCAGTACTTC. This gives the protein CASSIATGTSGRDQETQYF. Using reference TRBV19 and TRBJ2-5 for the parts outside the CDR3, the full variable domain is DGGITQSPKYLFRKEGQNVTLSCEQNLNHDAMYWYRQDPGQGLRLIYYSQIVNDFQKGDIAEGYSVSREKKESFPLTVTSAQKNPTAFYLCASSIATGTSGRDQETQYFGPGTRLLVL.

The J gene is TRBJ1-1, the V gene TRBV4-3; no definite D call. CDR1 and CDR2 (germline): LGHNA, YSLEER. V was clipped by 0 bases and J by 0 bases, with 11 bases between them. The length of the CDR3 is 16 residues. This CDR3 is CASSQEEAGMNTEAFF. In nucleotides, the CDR3 is TGCGCCAGCAGCCAAGAGGAGGCCGGGATGAACACTGAAGCTTTCTTT.

This clone was found a few times. The chain carries TRBV27 and TRBJ1-5; D perhaps matches TRBD1 (6 bases). The CDR3 is 19 residues long. Germline V gene lookup returns CDR1 MNHEY and CDR2 SMNVEV (reference sequence). The V gene lost 5 bases and the J gene lost 0 bases, with 23 bases spanning the gap. The CDR3 reads CASSNGTNPPGHSNQPQHF. The CDR3 nucleotides are TGTGCCAGCAGTAACGGGACAAATCCGCCAGGCCATAGCAATCAGCCCCAGCATTTT.

The chain employs TRBV27 and TRBJ2-7, with TRBD1 identical over 12 bases. Germline CDR1 is MNHEY and CDR2 is SMNVEV (reference sequence). The CDR3 covers 15 residues. With V trimmed by 1 base and J by 5 bases, 3 bases remained unmatched. For the CDR3, the DNA is TGTGCCAGCAGTTTATTGGGACAGGGGGCAGACGAGCAGTACTTC. Its translation is CASSLLGQGADEQYF.

This clone was seen a single time. The chain carries TRBV19 and TRBJ1-2, with D possibly TRBD1 on 5 matching bases. This CDR3 has 13 residues. The germline CDR1 and CDR2 sequences are LNHDA and SQIVND (reference sequence). Trimming removed 10 bases from V and 4 bases from J, with 16 bases in between. The CDR3 protein is CATLVGPGYGYTF. The CDR3 nucleotides read TGTGCCACCCTTGTGGGGCCCGGCTATGGCTACACCTTC.

The table lists this clone with a count of one. The rearrangement joins TRBV27 to TRBJ1-4; D is perhaps TRBD1 (5 bases). The ends were cut back, 3 bases at V and 8 bases at J, with 13 bases in the middle. CDR3 length: 14 amino acids. CDR1 is MNHEY, CDR2 SMNVEV, per germline (reference sequence). For the CDR3, the DNA is TGTGCCAGCAGTTTCTCCAGAAGGGGCGAAAAACTGTTTTTT. Encoded protein: CASSFSRRGEKLFF. The variable domain in full, completed from reference TRBV27 and TRBJ1-4, reads EAQVTQNPRYLITVTGKKLTVTCSQNMNHEYMSWYRQDPGLGLRQIYYSMNVEVTDKGDVPEGYKVSRKEKRNFPLILESPSPNQTSLYFCASSFSRRGEKLFFGSGTQLSVL.

The J gene is TRBJ2-6, the V gene TRBV30; D is undetermined. The V end was cut by 5 bases, the J end by 4 bases, with 3 bases between. The CDR3 loop spans 11 amino acids. The V gene's germline CDR1 is GTSNPN and CDR2 SVGIG (reference sequence). The CDR3 spells CAWGGANVLTF. As DNA, the CDR3 is TGTGCCTGGGGGGGGGCCAACGTCCTGACTTTC.